Reported below is one TCR beta chain. Time point reported: pre-reinfection, 55 to 20 weeks before reinfection detection. The sorted cells went straight to TCR sequencing with no prior in vitro expansion. Donors came from people who inject drugs enrolled in HEPCO, Canada. The data originate from a study of memory CD8 T cells in hepatitis C reinfection. The overall study: Samples before reinfection came 55 to 20 weeks prior to detection.

Germline trimming cut 8 bases from V and 4 bases from J; bases unmatched to any gene: 8. CDR1 and CDR2 from the germline V gene are MNHEY and SVGAGI. This CDR3 is 14 amino acids long. This table comes from immunoSEQ multiplex PCR, and its TCRdb copy is limited to in-frame clones, with some not included. The data hold 6,000 or so clones, with 85% to 90% observed a single time. The V gene is TRBV6-5, the J gene TRBJ2-7, with TRBD1 matching over 10 bases. The sequence was collected from a man aged 50-60 years with hepatitis C virus infection. The sample was naive CD8+ T cells sorted from blood. Here the CDR3 reads CASGPTGGGYEQYF. The CDR3 nucleotides are TGTGCCAGCGGACCGACAGGGGGCGGATACGAGCAGTACTTC.